Described below is a single TCR beta chain sequence and its context. Its target antigen remains unknown. No qualities accompany the bases; no much larger clone lies one base away. TCRbeta CDR3 regions were amplified from genomic DNA using the immunoSEQ Assay, a bias-controlled multiplex PCR. For the original study's pipeline: The number of nucleated cells in each sample was estimated from the amplification of reference gene primers within the assay. Sequence reads were collapsed and filtered to measure the absolute abundance of every unique TCRbeta CDR3 rearrangement. For each sample, productive Simpson clonality was calculated as the square root of Simpson's diversity index across productive rearrangements. The table comes from immuneACCESS by way of TCRdb, which keeps in-frame sequences with V and J called. Part of the clones is missing from these tables; in studies checked, under half for an unresolved V gene and the rest for unknown reasons. V, J and clone size were drawn from that table, and D and trimming were deduced from the DNA. Across this sample there are 200,000 to 300,000 clones, with 80% to 95% seen only once. The ten biggest clones cover over 0.65% of the sample.

CDR1 and CDR2 (SEHNR, FQNEAQ) derive from the germline V gene (reference sequence). V loses 1 base of germline sequence and J loses 1 base, and the interval between the two ends is 10 bases. The CDR3 covers 15 residues, taking in both the cysteine and the phenylalanine. The only DNA kept is the CDR3, 45 bases in frame from the first base. The data belong to a study of blood T cell repertoires in COVID-19 (dated by TCRdb to the early 2020s). For the wider study: Collaborator samples came from the United States, Italy and Spain and covered acute and convalescent phases of COVID-19. The prospective study material was composed of cDNA or gDNA derived from T cells, B-cell-depleted T cells, or PBMCs. Deeply sampled blood TCRbeta repertoires from subjects exposed to, actively infected with, or recovered from COVID-19 were included in the dataset. A freely available public database, intended as a resource for researchers studying the immune response to SARS-CoV-2, is where the repertoires were released. Samples were obtained from the ongoing ImmuneRACE study (first 160 participants) and from over 1,000 subjects provided by 6 global collaborators. Sample metadata almost always included a de-identified subject ID, COVID-19 status, age in years and sex. Where HLA class I and class II types were available, the types were taken from metadata supplied by the sample provider, not from assay-based typing.

In Seattle, one collaborating source enrolled patients while the infection was active and tracked those patients longitudinally over the course of disease. Collaborating institutions collected whole blood in K2EDTA tubes following their own protocols. For TCRbeta analysis, collaborators shipped samples in one of three forms: frozen whole blood, isolated PBMCs, or DNA extracted from either of those sample types. The paper's findings and limits, for the study overall: The amount of clinical and demographic metadata varied by source and participant and was provided uncurated.

The sequencing sample was made of peripheral blood. The TCR was taken from a man under 40 with COVID-19, enrolled during active disease. The rearranged chain carries TRBV7-9 and TRBJ1-1, with TRBD1 tentatively as D gene (5 bases match). The CDR3 corresponds to CASSLEAGQNTEAFF. The DNA sequence reads TGTGCCAGCAGCTTAGAGGCAGGACAGAACACTGAAGCTTTCTTT.